Shown below are 32 T cell receptor beta chains from a single sample sequenced in a study of shared clonotypes between healthy human individuals. The table came from immunoSEQ multiplex PCR; TCRdb's copy has only in-frame clones and leaves some out. The sample shows 85,000 to 100,000 clones, almost 70% of them seen only once. The sample comprised memory CD8+ T cells sorted from blood. As to subset: CD45RO+ cells pooled with CCR7-negative TemRA cells. The source is a man aged 25-40 years in good health.

V and J are TRBV6-1 and TRBJ2-7; maybe TRBD1 (6 bases). Germline V CDR1 and CDR2: MNHNS, SASEGT. The CDR3 consists of 18 residues. Between the trimmed V and J ends, which lost 1 base and 3 bases, there was a span of 22 bases. The CDR3 nucleotides read TGTGCCAGCAGTGAAGGGTTACGGGGACAAGGGTTCTTCTACGAGCAGTACTTC. This encodes CASSEGLRGQGFFYEQYF.

This chain links TRBV11-2 with TRBJ1-1; 8 bases fit TRBD1. The CDR3 covers 14 residues. Germline CDR1 is SGHAT and CDR2 is FQNNGV. With V trimmed by 4 bases and J by 5 bases, 6 bases remained unmatched. CDR3 DNA: TGTGCCAGCAGCTCGACAGGGGCGGGGACTGAAGCTTTCTTT. It encodes CASSSTGAGTEAFF.

The V and J genes are TRBV15 and TRBJ1-5; no reliable D call. V was clipped by 2 bases and J by 3 bases, with 8 bases between them. The CDR3 has 14 amino acids. Germline V gene sequence: CDR1 LNHNV, CDR2 YYDKDF (reference sequence). As DNA, the CDR3 is TGTGCCACCAGCAGACAGCGAGTCAATCAGCCCCAGCATTTT. Translation: CATSRQRVNQPQHF.

Concerning this clone itself: The junction departs from the called germline gene at one end, perhaps through a read error. The V gene is TRBV6-1, the J gene TRBJ2-7; 7 bases are shared with TRBD1. Germline CDR1 is MNHNS and CDR2 is SASEGT. The CDR3 contains 13 residues. For the CDR3, the DNA is TGTGCCAGTAGTGGCACAGGGGTCTCCGAGCAGTACTTC. It codes for CASSGTGVSEQYF.

Details on this clone: Other DNA sequences in the same sample also yield this CDR3. The chain carries TRBV2 and TRBJ2-7; TRBD2 aligns across 8 bases. J was trimmed by 0 bases and V by 5 bases; bases with no gene match: 9. CDR1 is SNHLY and CDR2 is FYNNEI in the germline V gene. The CDR3 covers 16 residues. Written as DNA, the CDR3 is TGTGCCAGCAGTCTTGGATTAGCGGGACTCTCCTACGAGCAGTACTTC. Translation gives CASSLGLAGLSYEQYF. The complete variable domain, with remaining parts taken from reference TRBV2 and TRBJ2-7, reads EPEVTQTPSHQVTQMGQEVILRCVPISNHLYFYWYRQILGQKVEFLVSFYNNEISEKSEIFDDQFSVERPDGSNFTLKIRSTKLEDSAMYFCASSLGLAGLSYEQYFGPGTRLTVT.

This clone is termed medium-sized. V gene TRBV11-2 combines with J gene TRBJ2-7, with 9 bases lining up with TRBD1. From germline, CDR1 is SGHAT and CDR2 FQNNGV. This CDR3 has 14 amino acids. V lost 3 bases to trimming and J lost 3 bases; unmatched junction nucleotides: 3. The CDR3 protein is CASSLGQGHYEQYF. CDR3 sequence (DNA): TGTGCCAGCAGCTTGGGACAGGGCCACTACGAGCAGTACTTC.

The chain has TRBV2 and TRBJ2-3, with 7 positions matching TRBD2. Per the germline V gene, CDR1 is SNHLY and CDR2 is FYNNEI. The CDR3 totals 16 residues. J was trimmed by 0 bases and V by 3 bases; bases with no gene match: 6. DNA of the CDR3: TGTGCCAGCAGTGACCCGCTAGCGGCTAGCACAGATACGCAGTATTTT. It codes for CASSDPLAASTDTQYF.

The chain links TRBV18 to TRBJ1-5; 11 bases map to TRBD1. This CDR3 is built from 16 residues. Germline V CDR1 and CDR2: KGHSH, LQKENI. V shed 2 bases and J 0 bases; nucleotides not matched to a gene: 0. This CDR3 reads CASSPGTGGSNQPQHF. Here the CDR3 DNA reads TGTGCCAGCTCACCAGGGACAGGGGGTAGCAATCAGCCCCAGCATTTT.

The chain has TRBV11-1 and TRBJ2-2, with TRBD2 matching over 11 bases. This CDR3 is 17 amino acids long. Germline values: CDR1 SGHAT, CDR2 FQDESV (reference sequence). V trimming: 3 bases; J trimming: 3 bases; junction bases outside the gene matches: 6. The CDR3: CASSLLSGRADTGELFF. CDR3 nucleotides: TGTGCCAGCAGCTTGCTTAGCGGGAGGGCCGACACCGGGGAGCTGTTTTTT. Looking up the rest from reference TRBV11-1 and TRBJ2-2 gives the full variable domain: EAEVAQSPRYKITEKSQAVAFWCDPISGHATLYWYRQILGQGPELLVQFQDESVVDDSQLPKDRFSAERLKGVDSTLKIQPAELGDSAMYLCASSLLSGRADTGELFFGEGSRLTVL.

The genes are TRBV5-1 and TRBJ1-1, with D unresolved. Germline V gene lookup returns CDR1 SGHRS and CDR2 YFSETQ. V gave up 4 bases and J gave up 5 bases, with 15 bases separating them. The CDR3 has 14 residues. The CDR3 sequence: CASSLKRTGTEAFF. CDR3 in DNA: TGCGCCAGCAGCCTTAAACGGACCGGAACTGAAGCTTTCTTT. Full variable domain (missing parts from reference TRBV5-1 and TRBJ1-1): KAGVTQTPRYLIKTRGQQVTLSCSPISGHRSVSWYQQTPGQGLQFLFEYFSETQRNKGNFPGRFSGRQFSNSRSEMNVSTLELGDSALYLCASSLKRTGTEAFFGQGTRLTVV.

The sample holds one count of this clone. This CDR3 reads CSVVGPGTRIYEQYF. The CDR3 coding sequence is TGCAGCGTTGTGGGGCCTGGGACTAGAATCTACGAGCAGTACTTC. The chain links TRBV29-1 to TRBJ2-7; 8 bases agree with TRBD2. CDR1 is SQVTM and CDR2 is ANQGSEA in the germline V gene. The CDR3 extends over 15 amino acids. Trimming removed 4 bases from V and 3 bases from J; junction bases left unmatched: 11.

The chain recombines TRBV6-5 with TRBJ1-1, with D possibly TRBD1 on 5 matching bases. The CDR3 is made up of 14 amino acids. Trimming left V 1 base short and J 5 bases short, with 11 bases between. Germline CDR1 and CDR2: MNHEY and SVGAGI. In nucleotides, the CDR3 is TGTGCCAGCAGTTACTTTCAGGGCGCGACTGAAGCTTTCTTT. Translated, it gives CASSYFQGATEAFF.

The chain couples TRBV10-1 to TRBJ2-3; weak D call: TRBD2 (5 bases). Germline-derived CDR1 and CDR2 are WNHNN and SYGVQD (reference sequence). The V end lost 9 bases, the J end lost 6 bases, and 13 bases lay between the germline ends. The CDR3 is 12 amino acids. The CDR3 region has the DNA TGCGCCAGAACGGTGGGCGGGGATACGCAGTATTTT. Amino acids: CARTVGGDTQYF.

The chain carries TRBV7-9 and TRBJ2-1; tentative D call: TRBD2 (6 bases). Germline V CDR1 and CDR2: SEHNR, FQNEAQ (reference sequence). This CDR3 is 18 amino acids long. Trimming removed 5 bases at V and 2 bases at J, with 22 bases between. The chain's CDR3 is CASSGRVGGSNTYNEQFF. The CDR3 region has the DNA TGTGCCAGCAGCGGTCGGGTCGGAGGGAGTAACACCTACAATGAGCAGTTCTTC.

CDR3 sequence (DNA): TGTGCCAGCAGTGAAATAATGGACGGGCACAATGAGCAGTTCTTC. This codes for CASSEIMDGHNEQFF. The rearrangement uses TRBV25-1 and TRBJ2-1, with D uncertain. The CDR3 spans 15 residues. Germline lookup yields CDR1 MGHDK and CDR2 SYGVNS. Deletions cut 2 bases from V and 5 bases from J, with 13 bases between.

This clone has only a few counts. V gene TRBV28 combines with J gene TRBJ1-2; unclear D gene. V was shortened by 7 bases and J by 0 bases, with 9 bases between the two germline ends. Germline loops: CDR1 MDHEN, CDR2 SYDVKM. This CDR3 is built from 13 residues. CDR3 DNA: TGTGCCAGCATTTCCGGGCCTAACTATGGCTACACCTTC. The encoded protein is CASISGPNYGYTF.

The chain employs TRBV29-1 and TRBJ2-1, with TRBD2 matching over 10 bases. V lost 4 bases, J lost 9 bases, and 9 bases stayed unmatched. The CDR3 is made up of 14 amino acids. Per germline, CDR1 SQVTM and CDR2 ANQGSEA. CDR3 DNA: TGCAGCGTTGGGCCGAGCGGGAGGGGTGTTGAGCAGTTCTTC. Translating gives CSVGPSGRGVEQFF.

The gene calls are TRBV28 and TRBJ2-7; D not certain. V was shortened by 0 bases and J by 4 bases, with 1 base between the two germline ends. This CDR3 has 11 amino acids. Germline loops: CDR1 MDHEN, CDR2 SYDVKM. The CDR3 DNA follows: TGTGCCAGCAGTTTATGGTACGAGCAGTACTTC. Protein: CASSLWYEQYF. The full variable domain, rest sourced from reference TRBV28 and TRBJ2-7, is DVKVTQSSRYLVKRTGEKVFLECVQDMDHENMFWYRQDPGLGLRLIYFSYDVKMKEKGDIPEGYSVSREKKERFSLILESASTNQTSMYLCASSLWYEQYFGPGTRLTVT.

V and J are TRBV29-1 and TRBJ2-3; 8 bases are a match to TRBD2. Germline trimming cut 2 bases from V and 5 bases from J; bases unmatched to any gene: 12. CDR3 length: 16 amino acids. CDR1 is SQVTM, CDR2 ANQGSEA, per germline. In nucleotides, the CDR3 is TGCAGCGTTGAACTTCGGCTAGCGGGCGTGGTAGATACGCAGTATTTT. Translating gives CSVELRLAGVVDTQYF.

This clone has only a few counts. The rearrangement joins TRBV19 to TRBJ2-4; D call uncertain. Germline CDR1 LNHDA, CDR2 SQIVND (reference sequence). V shed 5 bases and J shed 0 bases, with 8 bases lying between them. This CDR3 has 14 amino acids. CDR3 residues: CASSEQIAKNIQYF. CDR3 DNA sequence: TGTGCCAGTAGTGAACAGATAGCCAAAAACATTCAGTACTTC.

This clone appeared once. The V and J genes are TRBV7-6 and TRBJ2-7, with 7 nucleotides matching TRBD1. Germline values: CDR1 SGHVS, CDR2 FNYEAQ. Losses at the gene ends were 5 bases for V and 0 bases for J; bases not matched to a gene: 4. CDR3 size: 14 residues. CDR3 sequence reads: CASSSRDSSYEQYF. In DNA form, the CDR3 reads TGTGCCAGCAGCAGCCGGGACAGCTCCTACGAGCAGTACTTC.

Points on this clone: No DNA is shown, since the ends of the CDR3 on it are uncertain; the CDR3 is the one TCRdb lists. The rearrangement links TRBV19 to TRBJ1-5. Per germline, CDR1 LNHDA and CDR2 SQIVND (reference sequence). The CDR3 is 15 residues long, ends included. CDR3 sequence reads: CASTSGGGGNQPQHF.

Turning to this clone: This likely stems from a read error, as it lies one base from a far larger clone. The V gene is TRBV27, the J gene TRBJ2-1; 15 nucleotides match TRBD2. In germline, CDR1 is MNHEY, CDR2 SMNVEV (reference sequence). The V gene end was trimmed by 6 bases and the J gene end by 7 bases; junction bases not matched to a gene: 4. This CDR3 region has 15 residues. The CDR3 DNA reads as TGTGCCAGCAGGCCGGGGACTAGCGGGAGGAATGAGCAGTTCTTC. This gives the protein CASRPGTSGRNEQFF.

The chain uses TRBV5-1 and TRBJ2-7; no firm D call. Trimming cost V 6 bases and J 0 bases, with 16 bases left between them. This CDR3 is 15 amino acids long. The V gene's germline CDR1 is SGHRS and CDR2 YFSETQ. CDR3 DNA sequence: TGCGCCAGCATCCAGAGCCCCGGTACCTCCTACGAGCAGTACTTC. Encoded protein: CASIQSPGTSYEQYF.

The table lists this clone with a count of one. The V and J genes are TRBV30 and TRBJ2-2; 7 nucleotides match TRBD2. This CDR3 spans 15 amino acids. Trimming cost V 2 bases and J 3 bases; bases outside gene matches: 6. Germline V gene data show CDR1 as GTSNPN and CDR2 as SVGIG (reference sequence). The CDR3 bases are TGTGCCTGGAGTAGGCTAGCGGAATACACCGGGGAGCTGTTTTTT. Protein sequence: CAWSRLAEYTGELFF.

CDR3 in DNA: TGTGCCAGCAGCTTAAGTGGGGGCGCTTACGAGCAGTACTTC. Translating it yields CASSLSGGAYEQYF. The J gene is TRBJ2-7, the V gene TRBV7-2, with D perhaps matching TRBD1 (6 bases). Trimming removed 2 bases from V and 4 bases from J, with 12 bases in between. This CDR3 comprises 14 residues. CDR1 and CDR2 (germline): SGHTA, FQGNSA.

V gene TRBV6-4 combines with J gene TRBJ2-4; weak D call: TRBD1 (6 bases). The CDR3 sequence is 15 residues long. Germline values: CDR1 MRHNA, CDR2 SNTAGT. Trimming pared 4 bases from V and 3 bases from J, leaving 13 bases between. The CDR3 loop reads CASSAPGVDKNIQYF. The CDR3 coding sequence is TGTGCCAGCAGTGCACCAGGGGTGGACAAAAACATTCAGTACTTC.

This clone was recorded at least ten times. This rearrangement joins TRBV7-9 to TRBJ2-5; TRBD2 might be the D (6 bases). From germline, CDR1 is SEHNR and CDR2 FQNEAQ (reference sequence). CDR3 length: 15 amino acids. With 5 bases removed from V and 6 bases from J, the gap between germline ends came to 19 bases. The CDR3 sequence: CASSPLGGVEKTQYF. Written as DNA, the CDR3 is TGTGCCAGCAGCCCCCTTGGAGGGGTGGAGAAGACCCAGTACTTC.

This clone was counted only a few times. The gene calls are TRBV27 and TRBJ1-5; D is unresolved. Germline V gives CDR1 MNHEY, CDR2 SMNVEV (reference sequence). The CDR3 is 16 residues long. The germline V and J ends were trimmed by 5 bases and 3 bases, with 17 bases remaining between them. The CDR3 sequence: CASSIAGPGINQPQHF. In nucleotides, the CDR3 is TGTGCCAGCAGTATAGCTGGACCCGGGATCAATCAGCCCCAGCATTTT.

This clone turned up a few times. The chain carries TRBV25-1 and TRBJ2-7; D possibly matches TRBD1 or TRBD2 (5 bases each). The V end was cut by 1 base, the J end by 2 bases, with 12 bases between. CDR1 is MGHDK, CDR2 SYGVNS, per germline. The CDR3 is made up of 15 amino acids. CDR3 amino acids: CASSESNGAAYEQYF. The CDR3, as DNA: TGTGCCAGCAGTGAATCAAACGGGGCCGCCTACGAGCAGTACTTC.

CDR3 sequence reads: CASKGQRIAYEQYF. The CDR3, as DNA: TGTGCCAGCAAAGGACAGCGAATTGCCTACGAGCAGTACTTC. The chain recombines TRBV6-6 with TRBJ2-7, with D possibly matching TRBD1 (6 bases). V was trimmed by 7 bases and J by 2 bases, leaving 15 bases between them. Germline loops: CDR1 MNHNY, CDR2 SVGAGI (reference sequence). The CDR3 covers 14 residues.

The chain has TRBV16 and TRBJ2-7; 11 nucleotides agree with TRBD2. The CDR3 extends over 13 amino acids. After removal of 3 bases from V and 7 bases from J, the junction contained 2 bases not matched to a gene. Germline lookup yields CDR1 KGHSY and CDR2 FQNENV. CDR3 sequence reads: CASSQGLAVEQYF. The CDR3 DNA follows: TGTGCCAGCAGCCAGGGACTAGCGGTTGAGCAGTACTTC.